This T cell receptor beta chain derives from a study of cytomegalovirus exposure and HLA in healthy donors (dated by TCRdb to about 2017). About the full investigation: An earlier analysis of roughly 630 of the donors reported more than 250 Gb of sequence data and 117 million unique TCR beta sequences from approximately 180 million T cells. Roughly 300 gigabases of sequencing data and approximately 93 million unique TCR sequences were included in an early release covering several hundred HLA-typed donors. Of the approximately 400 genotyped donors, approximately 82% fell in the genetic ancestry cluster associated with self-reported Caucasian donors. The study was designed to test whether signatures of past pathogen exposure could be identified by cataloging public T cell receptors. Using immunosequencing, the study profiled T cell repertoires from roughly 650 subjects and related those repertoires to cytomegalovirus serostatus. A separate validation cohort of approximately 120 different subjects was used in addition to the roughly 620-subject first cohort. High-throughput TCR immunosequencing, statistical association of individual TCRs with disease status, and machine learning were combined to predict cytomegalovirus infection status. In a later analysis, previously published TCR beta repertoires from 666 donors were re-analyzed and high-resolution HLA genotyping was added so that TCR occurrence patterns could be studied. Rather than drawing on any new phenotypic data, the later analysis identified candidate immune exposures from TCR beta sequences and the way those sequences occurred across donors. To decide whether each TCR beta V gene segment behaved as functional or pseudogenic, an earlier analysis of some 570 of the donors relied on high-throughput TCR beta sequencing. Donor age, sex, ethnicity and CMV serostatus were compiled alongside the repertoire data. In a later genetic analysis, genome-wide SNP genotypes for about 65% of the roughly 700 donors were used, and that subset was treated as a discovery cohort. All discovery cohort repertoires had been generated on a single sequencing platform. Both class I and class II loci were covered by HLA typing, at four-digit resolution. The number of typed donors differed by locus: about 620-630 for A, B, C, DRB1 and DQB1; about 520 for DQA1; approximately 600 for DPA1; and about 470 for DPB1. Because of strong linkage in the cohort, roughly five DR-DQ haplotypes were treated as single units for association and clustering. Across 398 genotyped donors of the cohort, an average of about 240,000 unique TCR beta nucleotide sequences per donor were sequenced, and approximately 17% of those sequences were non-productive. The full study reports these points: V-gene and J-gene trimming of TCR beta chains was associated with a missense DCLRE1C variant in a later genetic analysis, and the association was replicated in an independent cohort. In both the original and validation cohorts, the classifier was reported to diagnose cytomegalovirus status with high specificity and sensitivity. A total of fewer than 200 TCR beta chains were listed by the study as associated with cytomegalovirus. Correlated functional status among segregating V segments might reflect linkage disequilibrium, but an unknown experimental factor could not be ruled out. Broadly in line with IMGT annotations, most TCR beta V segments showed up in productive rearrangements about 87% or about 30% of the time in an earlier analysis of around 600 of the donors. In a later analysis, most CMV-associated TCR beta chains were found to appear HLA-restricted, with HLA associations seemingly driven largely by CMV exposure. CMV serostatus was the only immune exposure information available for the cohort. Because HLA typing was unavailable for some donors at each locus, only the typed subset was used in association tests. Most TCR sequences were observed very rarely across donors, whereas some public TCRs were present in many individuals. In a later analysis, several top co-occurrence clusters were reported to appear linked to parvovirus B19, influenza, CMV and Epstein-Barr virus. At a false discovery rate of 0.05, a later analysis linked about 17,000 TCR beta sequences to specific HLA alleles. Sequencing depth was assumed to be roughly uniform across donors in the presence/absence analyses, though that assumption may not hold. A few of the identified cytomegalovirus-associated TCR beta chains were confirmed in vitro to be specific for cytomegalovirus antigens. Because counts were too low, seventeen rarely observed V segments, including chromosome 9 orphons, were excluded from the earlier analysis of 587 of the donors. Some IMGT-functional V segments, including TRBV6-2 and TRBV6-3, could not be distinguished by the 87-base-pair reads and were therefore excluded. It was suggested by the authors that the approach could potentially be generalized to other disease states and immunological phenotypes. Only TCR beta chains were sequenced in this cohort, and the absence of alpha or paired-chain data limited detectable features. A later analysis found that TCR association rates varied across HLA loci, with DRB1 alleles showing the most associated TCRs and HLA-C alleles the fewest. A further reported finding was that TCR beta sequences accurately predicted the HLA-A and HLA-B alleles for most subjects in the first cohort. Compared with equally common non-associated chains, HLA-associated TCR beta chains in a later analysis were more clonally expanded and had lower generation probabilities. According to a later genetic analysis, donors in an Asian-associated ancestry cluster had fewer N-insertions in productive TCRs than the roughly 670-donor mean. The sequencing pipeline was judged likely to have produced a cluster of highly shared sequence variants as a technical artifact. When HLA alleles, especially DR and DQ, strongly co-occurred, attributing TCR associations to individual alleles was difficult.

The cohort comprised some 680 healthy bone marrow donors. Cohort members were all nominally healthy when sampled, although unrecorded immune exposures were likely present. The donor tested CMV seronegative and was one of the 352 seronegative cohort members. Each donor provided a peripheral blood sample, and peripheral blood mononuclear cells were used for TCR beta sequencing. The Qiagen DNeasy Blood Extraction Kit was used to extract genomic DNA from the blood cell samples. Sequences LGHNA (CDR1) and YNFKEQ (CDR2) are obtained from the germline V gene. From the cysteine up to the phenylalanine, the CDR3 has a length of 16 residues. Only the CDR3 DNA is retained, 48 bases long and in frame from the first base. V is pruned by 4 bases and J by 5 bases, leaving 9 bases of the junction without a gene match. Comments on this clone: The target of this receptor is not known. No quality values exist for individual bases; no much larger clone is one base distant.

Library method: the immunoSEQ multiplex PCR assay. For the multiplex PCR, a mixture combining 60 forward primers for TCR Vbeta segments and 13 reverse primers for TCR Jbeta segments was used. A multiplex PCR assay on genomic DNA amplified the CDR3 region of rearranged TCR beta genes. On the Illumina HiSeq System, the amplified TCR beta libraries were sequenced as 87-base-pair reads. For the original study's pipeline: Across the roughly 700 repertoires, a later analysis counted 78 million or so unique TCR beta chains, 9.5 million to 12 million of which were shared by at least two donors. A nearest-neighbor algorithm error-corrected the raw reads and collapsed the reads into unique sequences, merging closely related sequences to remove PCR and sequencing errors. Alignment of CDR3 sequences to IMGT reference sequences was used to assign V, D and J gene segments. For a sequence to be retained, at least a six-nucleotide match to both a V gene segment and a J gene segment was required. A rearrangement was called productive if the CDR3 had no stop codons and remained in frame with V and J, and every other rearrangement was called non-productive. Following IMGT convention, CDR3 was defined as the stretch from the second conserved V-encoded cysteine to the conserved J-encoded phenylalanine. The earlier analysis of about 620 of the donors excluded sequences that lacked an unambiguous match to a single V gene segment. An earlier analysis of a few hundred of the donors classified V segments as functional when productive rearrangements were above 56.7% and as segregating when the standard deviation between donors was above 5%. A statistical classification framework was built for diagnosing cytomegalovirus status from the catalog of TCR beta chain sequences. In a later analysis, TCR nucleotide sequences were compared against IMGT/GENE-DB human TR gene sequences so that V and J genes could be assigned. A later analysis assigned CDR3 sequences and most-parsimonious VDJ recombination scenarios with the TCRdist pipeline. In a later analysis, each TCR beta chain was defined by its CDR3 amino acid sequence together with its V-gene family, and reads without a unique V-gene family were excluded. In a later analysis, 500 to 700 highly shared, low-generation-probability nucleotide sequences were removed to address suspected cross-contamination and a sequencing artifact. For each public chain, a later analysis derived a clonal expansion index from normalized ranks of inferred template counts within each repertoire. A later analysis computed generation probabilities with a VDJ recombination model fitted to out-of-frame rearrangements, and checked the results against IGoR. In a later analysis, TCR-TCR, TCR-HLA and TCR-CMV co-occurrence was scored with hypergeometric tests, and a repertoire-size bias correction was applied to TCR pairs. A later analysis estimated false discovery rates by permuting HLA or CMV assignments 20 times. A later analysis grouped co-occurring TCRs with DBSCAN, adding TCRdist sequence similarity when clustering within HLA-allele-positive subsets. For co-occurrence clustering, repertoires with fewer than 30,000 or more than 120,000 public chains were excluded, along with four to six repertoires with anomalous nucleotide sharing. Here the immuneACCESS table is served through TCRdb, limited to in-frame sequences with V and J called. Missing clones are a known gap in these copies; in checked studies unresolved V genes cover under half, and the rest lacks a known reason. Clone size and V and J calls were adopted from that table, with D and trimming inferred from the DNA. This sample lists 70,000 or so clones; over 60% were detected once. The ten largest clones capture roughly 3% of the sample.

Material: PBMCs. The source is a woman between 45 and 60 years old in good health and CMV-seronegative. The chain joins TRBV4-2 to TRBJ2-2; 8 bases in between match TRBD2. CDR3 protein: CASSPLTSEGTGELFF. The DNA is TGTGCCAGCAGCCCCCTGACTAGCGAAGGGACCGGGGAGCTGTTTTTT.